Below, 21 T cell receptor beta chains from the same sample are listed, as sequenced in a study of blood T cells in healthy people across ages. The use of a sample-barcoded 5' primer and a J-beta primer mix characterized a second PCR of about 7 to 12 cycles. TCRdb used MiXCR to reprocess the 5' RACE reads, holding one entry per CDR3 protein. There are approximately 1,000,000 distinct CDR3 sequences in the sample; under 40% occur only once, and around 13% lies in the top ten. The specimen was blood. These receptors all stem from a young man in good health.

The chain combines TRBV7-3 with TRBJ2-1; D is undetermined. CDR3 length equals 16 residues. In germline, CDR1 is SGHTA, CDR2 FQGTGA. With 0 bases removed from V and 0 bases from J, the gap between germline ends came to 9 bases. The CDR3 here is CASSLTSETSYNEQFF. CDR3 nucleotides: TGTGCCAGCAGCTTAACCTCAGAAACCTCCTACAATGAGCAGTTCTTC.

The chain joins TRBV6-1 to TRBJ2-5; TRBD1 aligns across 10 bases. Germline lookup yields CDR1 MNHNS and CDR2 SASEGT. The CDR3 covers 16 residues. Germline trimming cut 7 bases from V and 3 bases from J; bases unmatched to any gene: 11. CDR3 bases: TGTGCCAGCATCCTCTCTTGGACAGGGGGGAAAGAGACCCAGTACTTC. Amino acids: CASILSWTGGKETQYF.

This chain joins TRBV12-3 or TRBV12-4 and TRBJ2-2, with D uncertain. V was cut by 4 bases and J by 1 base, with 10 bases left in between. The CDR3 is made up of 15 amino acids. CDR3 nucleotides: TGTGCCAGCAGTTCCTCGACCCTGAACACCGGGGAGCTGTTTTTT. It is translated as CASSSSTLNTGELFF.

The chain has TRBV7-9 and TRBJ1-1; 7 bases line up with TRBD1. The CDR3 is made up of 16 amino acids. Germline V gene data show CDR1 as SEHNR and CDR2 as FQNEAQ (reference sequence). Trimming took 5 bases from V and 1 from J; bases not matched to a gene: 10. As DNA, the CDR3 is TGTGCCAGCAGCACCTCCGGGGGACAGAGGAACACTGAAGCTTTCTTT. It specifies CASSTSGGQRNTEAFF.

This clonotype was recorded once. The chain is built from TRBV10-3 and TRBJ1-3, with D hard to call. The V and J ends lost 2 bases and 2 bases respectively, with 13 bases between them. From germline, CDR1 is ENHRY and CDR2 SYGVKD. CDR3 length equals 16 residues. DNA of the CDR3: TGTGCCATCAGTGAGGGCGGCCCGAGCACTGGAAACACCATATATTTT. Protein sequence: CAISEGGPSTGNTIYF.

This clonotype was recorded a few times. The chain combines TRBV14 with TRBJ1-2; D is unresolved. This CDR3 region has 13 residues. From germline, CDR1 is SGHDN and CDR2 FVKESK. Trimming took 1 base from V and 8 from J, leaving 11 bases between them. CDR3 amino acids: CASSQGPLDGYTF. The DNA for the CDR3 is TGTGCCAGCAGCCAAGGCCCCCTAGACGGCTACACCTTC.

This sequence joins TRBV7-2 and TRBJ2-3; 10 bases fit TRBD2. This CDR3 spans 16 amino acids. V was pared by 5 bases and J by 3 bases, with 8 bases of the junction left unmatched. Germline lookup yields CDR1 SGHTA and CDR2 FQGNSA. CDR3 DNA sequence: TGTGCCAGCAGCCCAGAGGGACTAGCGCGGACAGATACGCAGTATTTT. This sequence encodes CASSPEGLARTDTQYF.

The rearrangement uses TRBV10-3 and TRBJ2-5; D uncertain. The CDR3 consists of 15 residues. Between the trimmed V and J ends, which lost 2 bases and 11 bases, there was a span of 21 bases. The V gene's germline CDR1 is ENHRY and CDR2 SYGVKD. CDR3 nucleotides: TGTGCCATCAGTGAGGACTTCGCCTCCTACAATGAGCAGTACTTC. The encoded protein is CAISEDFASYNEQYF.

The genes are TRBV25-1 and TRBJ2-5, with no clear D. The last part of the DNA fits TRBJ2-7 better; the J call may be wrong. CDR1 is MGHDK and CDR2 is SYGVNS in the germline V gene. There are 14 residues in the CDR3. The CDR3 protein is CASSESASPYEQYF. The CDR3 DNA is TGTGCCAGCAGTGAATCGGCCTCCCCCTACGAGCAGTACTTC.

The genes are TRBV20-1 and TRBJ1-1; 8 bases match TRBD1. This CDR3 region has 14 residues. J lost 6 bases, V lost 3 bases, and 9 bases had no gene match. Germline CDR1 reads DFQATT; CDR2 reads SNEGSKA (reference sequence). The CDR3 region is CSASPRGRIAEAFF. The CDR3 DNA is TGCAGTGCTAGCCCCAGGGGGCGCATTGCTGAAGCTTTCTTT.

The chain joins TRBV2 to TRBJ2-7; 7 bases match TRBD1. This CDR3 has 13 residues. V dropped 10 bases and J dropped 2; count of bases not matched to a gene: 8. Germline CDR1 and CDR2: SNHLY and FYNNEI. The CDR3 is CATSGDSTYEQYF. CDR3 nucleotides: TGTGCCACCTCCGGGGACAGCACCTACGAGCAGTACTTC.

This clonotype occurred many times. An end of the junction does not agree with germline; a read error may underlie this. The gene calls are TRBV12-3 or TRBV12-4 and TRBJ2-1; D possibly corresponds to TRBD1 (5 bases). The CDR3 runs to 13 residues. The CDR3 loop reads CASSLTGNNEQFF. CDR3 sequence (DNA): TGCGCCAGCAGCCTCACAGGAAACAATGAGCAGTTCTTC.

The CDR3 nucleotides read TGTGCCAGCACCAACCGGGGAGGGGCAGGCACTGAAGCTTTCTTT. Its translation: CASTNRGGAGTEAFF. The chain couples TRBV12-3 or TRBV12-4 to TRBJ1-1, with D tentatively TRBD1 (5 bases). Deletions cut 7 bases from V and 4 bases from J, with 19 bases between. The CDR3 loop spans 15 amino acids.

This sequence joins TRBV27 and TRBJ1-2; the match to TRBD1 covers 7 bases. With 5 bases clipped from V and 3 bases from J, the junction kept 6 bases outside the gene matches. This CDR3 has 14 residues. CDR1 is MNHEY, CDR2 SMNVEV, per germline (reference sequence). The chain's CDR3 is CASSPQTGYYGYTF. Written as DNA, the CDR3 is TGTGCCAGCAGTCCGCAGACAGGGTACTATGGCTACACCTTC.

This clonotype has a handful of counts. V usage is TRBV10-3 and J usage is TRBJ1-1, with D possibly matching TRBD1 (6 bases). This CDR3 has 12 residues. Per the germline V gene, CDR1 is ENHRY and CDR2 is SYGVKD. The ends were cut back, 11 bases at V and 5 bases at J, with 15 bases in the middle. The CDR3 here is CAVQGGLTEAFF. As DNA, the CDR3 is TGTGCCGTCCAAGGGGGATTGACTGAAGCTTTCTTT.

This clonotype was observed a few times. The chain is built from TRBV7-2 and TRBJ1-1; D is uncertain. This CDR3 is 18 amino acids long. CDR1 is SGHTA, CDR2 FQGNSA, per germline. V was shortened by 0 bases and J by 2 bases, with 19 bases between the two germline ends. The CDR3: CASSLAGLMYRGNTEAFF. In DNA, the CDR3 is TGTGCCAGCAGCTTAGCAGGCTTGATGTATCGGGGAAACACTGAAGCTTTCTTT. Combining the CDR3 with reference TRBV7-2 and TRBJ1-1 gives the whole variable domain GAGVSQSPSNKVTEKGKDVELRCDPISGHTALYWYRQSLGQGLEFLIYFQGNSAPDKSGLPSDRFSAERTGGSVSTLTIQRTQQEDSAVYLCASSLAGLMYRGNTEAFFGQGTRLTVV.

The chain couples TRBV6-2 or TRBV6-3 to TRBJ2-7; D assignment may be TRBD1 or TRBD2 (5 bases each). The germline V and J ends were trimmed by 5 bases and 4 bases, with 18 bases remaining between them. The CDR3 extends over 15 amino acids. The germline V gene encodes CDR1 MNHEY and CDR2 SVGEGT. The chain's CDR3 is CASSARNRGEYEQYF. Written as DNA, the CDR3 is TGTGCCAGCAGTGCCCGAAATCGAGGGGAGTACGAGCAGTACTTC.

The gene calls are TRBV27 and TRBJ2-1; D unclear. V shed 1 base and J shed 0 bases, with 10 bases lying between them. Germline lookup yields CDR1 MNHEY and CDR2 SMNVEV (reference sequence). The CDR3 has 16 residues. The CDR3, as DNA: TGTGCCAGCAGTTTATGGCGGCCCGCCTCCTACAATGAGCAGTTCTTC. As protein: CASSLWRPASYNEQFF.

V usage is TRBV3-1 and J usage is TRBJ1-1, with 7 bases that match TRBD1. Germline-derived CDR1 and CDR2 are LGHDT and YNNKEL (reference sequence). The CDR3 is 15 amino acids. V lost 4 bases and J lost 3; bases outside the gene matches: 8. In DNA form, the CDR3 reads TGTGCCAGCAGCCGCCTACAGGGGATGGACACTGAAGCTTTCTTT. It encodes CASSRLQGMDTEAFF.

The chain couples TRBV20-1 to TRBJ2-6; D possibly corresponds to TRBD2 (6 bases). CDR3 length: 15 residues. V lost 5 bases, J lost 4 bases, and 15 bases lay in between. CDR1 and CDR2 from the germline V gene are DFQATT and SNEGSKA (reference sequence). The CDR3 sequence is CSASIPGLGANVLTF. In DNA, the CDR3 is TGCAGTGCTTCAATACCGGGACTGGGGGCCAACGTCCTGACTTTC.

The V and J genes are TRBV21-1 and TRBJ2-3; the table gives TRBD2 as D, unverified against the DNA. TRBV21-1 has pseudogene status. CDR3 length: 17 residues. As DNA, the CDR3 is TGTGCCAGTCTCCTAGCGGGCCAGCTCCTGAGCACAGATACGCAGTATTTT. Its protein product is CASLLAGQLLSTDTQYF.